This entry lists 18 T cell receptor beta chains sequenced from one sample in a study of shared T cell receptors in the human thymus. Clones were sequenced by immunoSEQ multiplex PCR, and TCRdb holds only the in-frame ones, with some missing. This table has hundreds of thousands of clones, roughly 94% appearing once. The specimen sequenced was thymocytes. These receptors were obtained from a human donor.

V and J are TRBV4-2 and TRBJ2-7; D may be TRBD1 (6 bases). Between the trimmed V and J ends, which lost 2 bases and 3 bases, there was a span of 20 bases. In germline, CDR1 is LGHNA, CDR2 YNFKEQ. This CDR3 contains 17 residues. CDR3 nucleotide sequence: TGTGCCAGCAGCCAACCCCGGGCAGGGGTCGGAAGCTACGAGCAGTACTTC. Translation gives CASSQPRAGVGSYEQYF.

This chain uses TRBV28 with TRBJ2-7; TRBD1 aligns across 7 bases. Germline CDR1 MDHEN, CDR2 SYDVKM. J lost 4 bases, V lost 0 bases, and 18 bases had no gene match. The CDR3 contains 19 residues. Written as DNA, the CDR3 is TGTGCCAGCAGTTTATGCTCTAACAATGGACAGGCCCATGAGTACGAGCAGTACTTC. Its translation: CASSLCSNNGQAHEYEQYF.

The chain couples TRBV7-9 to TRBJ1-1; D possibly corresponds to TRBD1 (5 bases). V was trimmed by 5 bases and J by 6 bases, leaving 16 bases between them. The CDR3 consists of 14 residues. In germline, CDR1 is SEHNR, CDR2 FQNEAQ (reference sequence). In DNA, the CDR3 is TGTGCCAGCAGCCTGGGGCCAGCGCGATCTGAAGCTTTCTTT. This translates into CASSLGPARSEAFF.

V is TRBV14 and J is TRBJ2-5, with TRBD2 matching 12 bases. This CDR3 is built from 18 residues. Germline V gives CDR1 SGHDN, CDR2 FVKESK. The V segment lost 2 bases and the J segment 4 bases; nucleotides outside the gene matches: 11. The CDR3: CASSQNQFTSGRRETQYF. Here the CDR3 DNA reads TGTGCCAGCAGCCAAAACCAGTTCACTAGCGGGAGGAGAGAGACCCAGTACTTC.

The DNA for the CDR3 is TGTGCCAGAGCCCTGGTGGATTGGGCCGGGGAGCTGTTTTTT. This codes for CARALVDWAGELFF. The genes are TRBV2 and TRBJ2-2; D gene uncertain. The germline CDR1 and CDR2 sequences are SNHLY and FYNNEI. V was pared by 9 bases and J by 6 bases, with 17 bases between. The CDR3 length is 14 residues.

This chain joins TRBV28 and TRBJ2-1; 7 positions match TRBD2. The CDR3 extends over 16 amino acids. Germline CDR1 is MDHEN and CDR2 is SYDVKM. The trim removed 3 bases at V and 4 bases at J, leaving 9 bases unmatched. This chain's CDR3 is CASSFEAGRGYNEQFF. In DNA form, the CDR3 reads TGTGCCAGCAGTTTCGAAGCGGGGCGGGGTTACAATGAGCAGTTCTTC.

This sequence joins TRBV15 and TRBJ2-2; 10 nucleotides match TRBD2. With V trimmed by 3 bases and J by 4 bases, 14 bases remained unmatched. Germline lookup yields CDR1 LNHNV and CDR2 YYDKDF (reference sequence). The CDR3 runs to 19 residues. CDR3 DNA sequence: TGTGCCACCAGCAGGCTCTGCCCATCTAGCGGGAGAGGCACCGGGGAGCTGTTTTTT. Its protein is CATSRLCPSSGRGTGELFF. The full variable domain, in which reference TRBV15 and TRBJ2-2 provide the parts outside the CDR3, is DAMVIQNPRYQVTQFGKPVTLSCSQTLNHNVMYWYQQKSSQAPKLLFHYYDKDFNNEADTPDNFQSRRPNTSFCFLDIRSPGLGDTAMYLCATSRLCPSSGRGTGELFFGEGSRLTVL.

The chain joins TRBV19 to TRBJ2-3; D gene ambiguous. The germline V gene encodes CDR1 LNHDA and CDR2 SQIVND (reference sequence). Trimming pared 5 bases from V and 5 bases from J, leaving 11 bases between. The CDR3 consists of 13 residues. The CDR3 loop is CASSSGEGDTQYF. The CDR3 DNA is TGTGCCAGTAGTTCAGGAGAAGGAGATACGCAGTATTTT. Together with reference TRBV19 and TRBJ2-3, the CDR3 gives the full variable domain: DGGITQSPKYLFRKEGQNVTLSCEQNLNHDAMYWYRQDPGQGLRLIYYSQIVNDFQKGDIAEGYSVSREKKESFPLTVTSAQKNPTAFYLCASSSGEGDTQYFGPGTRLTVL.

The V gene is TRBV28, the J gene TRBJ1-6; D is undetermined. This CDR3 is 12 amino acids long. The germline CDR1 and CDR2 sequences are MDHEN and SYDVKM. V lost 10 bases, J lost 12 bases, and 16 bases lay in between. The CDR3 region has the DNA TGTGCCACCTATATGATGGGCGGACCCCTCCACTTT. It yields the protein CATYMMGGPLHF.

This sequence joins TRBV6-1 and TRBJ2-7, with D hard to call. V shed 5 bases and J shed 6 bases, with 20 bases lying between them. Germline values: CDR1 MNHNS, CDR2 SASEGT. The CDR3 sequence is 15 residues long. CDR3: CASSLQTRSPGEQYF. DNA for the CDR3: TGTGCCAGCAGTTTGCAGACGAGATCTCCTGGCGAGCAGTACTTC.

The CDR3: CATSRGSPPLYEQYF. The CDR3 DNA reads as TGTGCCACCAGCCGAGGTTCGCCTCCCTTGTACGAGCAGTACTTC. The chain recombines TRBV15 with TRBJ2-7; D ambiguous. Germline V gene sequence: CDR1 LNHNV, CDR2 YYDKDF (reference sequence). This CDR3 is 15 amino acids long. V was shortened by 5 bases and J by 4 bases, with 18 bases between the two germline ends.

This clone has only one observation. The chain links TRBV27 to TRBJ2-7; D uncertain. The V end lost 6 bases, the J end lost 5 bases, and 17 bases lay between the germline ends. The CDR3 consists of 14 residues. Germline CDR1 reads MNHEY; CDR2 reads SMNVEV (reference sequence). CDR3 protein: CASSHYRRDDEQYF. The DNA for the CDR3 is TGTGCCAGCAGCCATTATAGGCGAGATGACGAGCAGTACTTC.

This clone was recorded once. The chain joins TRBV4-3 to TRBJ1-5; TRBD1 is a possible D gene (5 bases). Germline CDR1 and CDR2: LGHNA and YSLEER. CDR3 length equals 16 residues. The V end was cut by 4 bases, the J end by 9 bases, with 22 bases between. This CDR3 is CASSPQRQTAGWPQHF. CDR3 nucleotide sequence: TGCGCCAGCAGCCCCCAAAGACAGACGGCCGGGTGGCCCCAGCATTTT.

The V gene is TRBV29-1, the J gene TRBJ2-7, with TRBD2 identical over 8 bases. This CDR3 has 17 amino acids. V shed 5 bases and J 4 bases; nucleotides not matched to a gene: 19. CDR1 and CDR2 from the germline V gene are SQVTM and ANQGSEA. CDR3 in amino acids: CSVHVSNGAGGTYEQYF. The CDR3 DNA follows: TGCAGCGTTCACGTGTCCAATGGCGCGGGGGGAACTTACGAGCAGTACTTC.

The V gene is TRBV7-2, the J gene TRBJ1-5; D ambiguous. V gave up 1 base and J gave up 0 bases, with 13 bases separating them. This CDR3 has 17 residues. Looked up from germline, CDR1 is SGHTA and CDR2 is FQGNSA. CDR3 nucleotides: TGTGCCAGCAGCTTAGTTAGCGTGACATATAGCAATCAGCCCCAGCATTTT. This sequence encodes CASSLVSVTYSNQPQHF.

The chain recombines TRBV7-8 with TRBJ2-5, with 8 bases aligning to TRBD2. CDR1 is SGHVS and CDR2 is FQNEAQ in the germline V gene. V lost 3 bases to trimming and J lost 0 bases; unmatched junction nucleotides: 6. The CDR3 has 16 amino acids. The CDR3 nucleotides read TGTGCCAGCAGCTTCCGGGGGGGCGCTTACCAAGAGACCCAGTACTTC. This translates into CASSFRGGAYQETQYF.

In DNA form, the CDR3 reads TGTGCCAGCAGTGAAAGGAGTGGCGGGACAGGGGGGAAGTTACCCCTCCACTTT. Amino acids: CASSERSGGTGGKLPLHF. This chain connects TRBV6-1 to TRBJ1-6, with 11 nucleotides matching TRBD1. V was pared by 2 bases and J by 12 bases, with 15 bases of the junction left unmatched. This CDR3 is 18 amino acids long. Germline-derived CDR1 and CDR2 are MNHNS and SASEGT.

The chain couples TRBV27 to TRBJ2-1, with a tentative D call TRBD1 (6 bases). In germline, CDR1 is MNHEY, CDR2 SMNVEV (reference sequence). Trimming cost V 6 bases and J 7 bases, with 16 bases left between them. The CDR3 runs 14 residues. The chain's CDR3 is CASSLSGTTNEQFF. CDR3 coding DNA: TGTGCCAGCAGCCTCTCCGGGACAACTAATGAGCAGTTCTTC.